The rows below give T cell receptor beta chains drawn from one sample of a study of CD8 T cells in ankylosing spondylitis. A single record per CDR3 protein comes from TCRdb applying MiXCR to the 5' RACE reads. The top ten clones hold 11% to 15% of a sample with about 210,000 distinct CDR3 sequences, about 7% of them seen once. Sequences were obtained from blood, either unsorted or a sorted T cell fraction (not recorded which). Every receptor here comes from a male donor with ankylosing spondylitis. The CDR3 runs from the conserved cysteine through the conserved F or W. The D gene is left open where the match is weak. A clone size is listed for some rows: how often the clone was seen (once, few, many), or a class if it is expanded.

many,TRBJ2-3,.,TRBV9,CASSVDLTTDTQYF,TGTGCCAGCAGCGTAGACTTAACCACAGATACGCAGTATTTT
.,TRBJ2-1,TRBD1,TRBV20-1,CSAHTRDRGFEQFF,TGCAGTGCTCATACCCGGGACAGGGGATTTGAGCAGTTCTTC
.,TRBJ2-7,TRBD1,TRBV4-3,CASSQGQGISYEQYF,TGCGCCAGCAGCCAAGGACAGGGGATCTCCTACGAGCAGTACTTC
many,TRBJ2-3,TRBD1,TRBV4-3,CASGTGYTDTQYF,TGCGCCAGCGGGACAGGCTACACAGATACGCAGTATTTT
many,TRBJ2-5,TRBD1,TRBV29-1,CSVEDGQGVETQYF,TGCAGCGTTGAAGACGGACAGGGGGTTGAGACCCAGTACTTC
few,TRBJ2-5,TRBD2,TRBV27,CASSWREGPRETQYF,TGTGCCAGCAGTTGGCGGGAGGGCCCTCGGGAGACCCAGTACTTC
many,TRBJ2-1,.,TRBV5-1,CASSPAGPQFYNEQFF,TGCGCCAGCAGCCCAGCCGGGCCCCAGTTCTACAATGAGCAGTTCTTC
.,TRBJ2-4,.,TRBV12-3/TRBV12-4,CASSFGAGGLKNIQYF,TGTGCCAGCAGTTTTGGCGCCGGGGGGCTCAAAAACATTCAGTACTTC
few,TRBJ2-1,.,TRBV27,CASSLSGFDEQFF,TGTGCCAGCAGTTTATCGGGTTTTGATGAGCAGTTCTTC
many,TRBJ2-1,TRBD2,TRBV9,CASSVLIAGANEQFF,TGTGCCAGCAGCGTATTAATAGCGGGGGCAAATGAGCAGTTCTTC
few,TRBJ2-7,TRBD2,TRBV7-2,CASSFAGGTYEQYF,TGTGCCAGCAGCTTTGCGGGGGGGACTTACGAGCAGTACTTC
many,TRBJ2-2,.,TRBV6-2/TRBV6-3,CASRFTSTGELFF,TGTGCCAGCAGGTTTACTAGCACCGGGGAGCTGTTTTTT
many,TRBJ2-3,TRBD2,TRBV10-3,CAISDPPGGGDTQYF,TGTGCCATCAGTGACCCCCCGGGAGGTGGGGATACGCAGTATTTT
many,TRBJ2-1,TRBD2,TRBV12-5,CASGLITGTSGRVEQFF,TGTGCTAGTGGTTTGATTACCGGGACTAGCGGGAGAGTTGAGCAGTTCTTC
.,TRBJ2-1,.,TRBV5-4,CASSLTNYEQFF,TGTGCCAGCAGCTTGACAAATTATGAGCAGTTCTTC
many,TRBJ1-2,.,TRBV4-3,CASSQDRALLQGYGYTF,TGCGCCAGCAGCCAAGATCGCGCTCTTCTACAGGGCTATGGCTACACCTTC
.,TRBJ1-2,.,TRBV20-1,CSARDPGESYGYTF,TGCAGTGCTAGAGATCCGGGAGAGAGCTATGGCTACACCTTC
few,TRBJ1-5,.,TRBV28,CASSLRGGLGNQPQHF,TGTGCCAGCAGTTTAAGGGGAGGCCTCGGCAATCAGCCCCAGCATTTT
.,TRBJ2-3,TRBD1,TRBV6-1,CASRRTGPTDTQYF,TGTGCCAGCAGGAGGACAGGTCCAACAGATACGCAGTATTTT
many,TRBJ2-7,.,TRBV4-2,CASSLRAGADEQYF,TGTGCCAGCAGTCTCCGTGCAGGGGCCGACGAGCAGTACTTC
many,TRBJ2-1,TRBD1,TRBV19,CASSIDRAFSYNEQFF,TGTGCCAGTTCTATAGACAGGGCTTTCTCCTACAATGAGCAGTTCTTC
many,TRBJ2-3,TRBD2,TRBV4-3,CASSQDLPAGSTDTQYF,TGCGCCAGCAGCCAAGATCTACCAGCGGGGAGCACAGATACGCAGTATTTT
many,TRBJ1-2,.,TRBV10-3,CAISERREGHIYGYTF,TGTGCCATCAGTGAGCGGAGAGAGGGGCACATCTATGGCTACACCTTC
many,TRBJ2-3,TRBD2,TRBV3-1,CASSSGLAQTDTQYF,TGTGCCAGCAGCTCGGGACTAGCACAAACAGATACGCAGTATTTT
.,TRBJ2-3,TRBD2,TRBV20-1,CSATSGLAGGPTDTQYF,TGCAGTGCCACGTCGGGACTAGCGGGGGGGCCCACAGATACGCAGTATTTT
many,TRBJ1-1,.,TRBV6-5,CASSYSGRGTEAFF,TGTGCCAGCAGTTACTCAGGCAGGGGCACTGAAGCTTTCTTT
many,TRBJ2-2,.,TRBV6-6,CASRDPNTGELFF,TGTGCCAGCAGAGACCCGAACACCGGGGAGCTGTTTTTT
many,TRBJ2-2,.,TRBV4-2,CASSQERWSGGELFF,TGTGCCAGCAGCCAAGAACGGTGGAGCGGCGGGGAGCTGTTTTTT
.,TRBJ2-5,.,TRBV5-4,CASSWDGRLYQETQYF,TGTGCCAGCAGCTGGGACGGTCGATTGTACCAAGAGACCCAGTACTTC
.,TRBJ2-7,.,TRBV20-1,CSARGILSSYEQYF,TGCAGTGCTAGAGGCATTCTTAGCTCCTACGAGCAGTACTTC
many,TRBJ2-1,TRBD2,TRBV29-1,CSVDLAVSSYNEQFF,TGCAGCGTTGATCTAGCGGTGAGCTCCTACAATGAGCAGTTCTTC
many,TRBJ2-1,TRBD1,TRBV10-3,CAIKSLEGQGNNEQFF,TGTGCCATCAAGAGCCTTGAAGGACAGGGCAACAATGAGCAGTTCTTC
many,TRBJ2-1,.,TRBV6-5,CASSLMGPWNEQFF,TGTGCCAGCAGTCTGATGGGCCCCTGGAATGAGCAGTTCTTC
many,TRBJ2-1,.,TRBV29-1,CSVEVGYNEQFF,TGCAGCGTTGAGGTGGGCTACAATGAGCAGTTCTTC
.,TRBJ2-2,.,TRBV6-2/TRBV6-3,CASNPRGSTGELFF,TGTGCCAGCAACCCCAGGGGAAGTACCGGGGAGCTGTTTTTT
few,TRBJ2-1,.,TRBV7-6,CASSPLKYEQFF,TGTGCCAGCAGCCCACTCAAATATGAGCAGTTCTTC
.,TRBJ2-3,.,TRBV5-1,CASRMVRYTDTQYF,TGCGCCAGCAGAATGGTTAGATACACAGATACGCAGTATTTT
.,TRBJ2-7,.,TRBV7-9,CASSPPDRRSEQYF,TGTGCCAGCAGCCCACCCGATAGAAGAAGCGAGCAGTACTTC
few,TRBJ2-1,TRBD2,TRBV7-6,CASSPGTSGRLVYNEQFF,TGTGCCAGCAGCCCCGGGACTAGCGGGAGACTTGTCTACAATGAGCAGTTCTTC
many,TRBJ2-7,.,TRBV7-8,CASSQLGEQYF,TGTGCCAGCAGCCAGCTAGGCGAGCAGTACTTC
few,TRBJ2-1,TRBD2,TRBV9,CASSFSTSGRTGEQFF,TGTGCCAGCAGCTTCTCGACTAGCGGGAGGACTGGTGAGCAGTTCTTC
many,TRBJ2-1,.,TRBV28,CASTTGGQGYNEQFF,TGTGCCAGTACCACCGGTGGCCAGGGTTACAATGAGCAGTTCTTC
.,TRBJ1-5,.,TRBV19,CASSSLSTGINQPQHF,TGTGCCAGTAGTTCTCTTTCGACGGGAATCAATCAGCCCCAGCATTTT
many,TRBJ2-3,.,TRBV4-3,CASSQGIDTQYF,TGCGCCAGCAGCCAAGGGATAGATACGCAGTATTTT
.,TRBJ1-2,.,TRBV28,CASSLQGFVYGYTF,TGTGCCAGCAGTTTGCAGGGGTTCGTCTATGGCTACACCTTC